The present TCR beta chain was sequenced within a study of T-cell reconstitution after alpha-beta-depleted transplantation in children. Germline assignment: CDR1 DFQATT and CDR2 SNEGSKA (reference sequence). The CDR3 spans 13 residues. In its sample, this clonotype was seen many times. At one boundary the junction diverges from the germline segment, which might be a read error. Unique molecular identifiers tagged the TCRbeta library. MiXCR, applied by TCRdb to the PCR reads, yields one record per CDR3 protein. The repertoire consists of 200,000 to 250,000 distinct CDR3 sequences, with 12% occurring once and the leading ten covering approximately 2.4%.

This material consisted of PBMCs from the stem cell graft donor, taken from the stem cell graft. The source of this sequence is a human donor who donated a stem cell graft to a child with acute lymphoblastic leukemia. The gene calls are TRBV20-1 and TRBJ1-5, with a weak D call TRBD1 (6 bases). The CDR3 here is CSASGGGNQPQHF. The CDR3 DNA reads TGCAGTGCTAGTGGCGGGGGCAACCAGCCCCAGCATTTT.